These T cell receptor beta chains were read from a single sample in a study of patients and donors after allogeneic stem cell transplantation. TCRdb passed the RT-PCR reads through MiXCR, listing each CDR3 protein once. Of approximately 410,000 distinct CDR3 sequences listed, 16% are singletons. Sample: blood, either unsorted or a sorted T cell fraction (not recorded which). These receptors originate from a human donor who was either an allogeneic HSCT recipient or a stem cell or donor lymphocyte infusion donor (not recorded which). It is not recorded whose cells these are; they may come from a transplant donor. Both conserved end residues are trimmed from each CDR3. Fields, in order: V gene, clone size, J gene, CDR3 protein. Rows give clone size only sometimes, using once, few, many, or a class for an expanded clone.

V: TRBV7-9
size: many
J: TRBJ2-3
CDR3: ASSPRGSTDTQY

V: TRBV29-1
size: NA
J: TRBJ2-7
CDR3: SVVGWDEQY

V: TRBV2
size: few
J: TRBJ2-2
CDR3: ASSTYRVATGELF

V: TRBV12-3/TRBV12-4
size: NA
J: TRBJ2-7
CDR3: ASSLTQAAEQY

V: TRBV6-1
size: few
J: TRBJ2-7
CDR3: ASSEGLAGATEQY

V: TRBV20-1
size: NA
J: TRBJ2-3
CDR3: SARDRLAGVADTQY

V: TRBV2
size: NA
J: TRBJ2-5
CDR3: ASISMTSAETQY

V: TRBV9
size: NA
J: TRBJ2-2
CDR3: ASSVNGELF

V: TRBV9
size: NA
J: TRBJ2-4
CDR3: ASSDGLEKNIQY

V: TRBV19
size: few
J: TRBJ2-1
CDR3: ATHRPGIYNEQF

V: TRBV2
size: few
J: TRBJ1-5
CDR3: ASSEGTDRDMRNQPQH

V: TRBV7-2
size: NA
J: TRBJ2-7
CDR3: ASSLFLTDRGLYEQY

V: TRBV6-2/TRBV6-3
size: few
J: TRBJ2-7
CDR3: ASRRTGIGQY

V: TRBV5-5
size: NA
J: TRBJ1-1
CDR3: ASSWGTGDEAF

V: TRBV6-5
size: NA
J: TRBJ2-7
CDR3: ASRTSAGEQY

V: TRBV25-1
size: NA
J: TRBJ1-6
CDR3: ASSELAGTNSPLH

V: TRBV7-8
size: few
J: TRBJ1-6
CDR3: ASSRTSGGNSPLH